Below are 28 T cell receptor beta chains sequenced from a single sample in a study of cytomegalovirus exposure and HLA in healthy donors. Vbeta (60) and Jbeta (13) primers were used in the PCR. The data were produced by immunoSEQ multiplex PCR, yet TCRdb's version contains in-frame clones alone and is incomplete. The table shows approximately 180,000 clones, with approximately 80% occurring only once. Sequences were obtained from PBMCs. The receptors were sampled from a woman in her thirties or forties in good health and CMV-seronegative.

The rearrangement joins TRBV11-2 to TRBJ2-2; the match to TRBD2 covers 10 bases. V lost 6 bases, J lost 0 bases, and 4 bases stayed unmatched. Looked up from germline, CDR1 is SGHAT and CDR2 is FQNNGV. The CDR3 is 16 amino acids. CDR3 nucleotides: TGTGCCAGCAGAAAACTAGCGGGGTCGAACACCGGGGAGCTGTTTTTT. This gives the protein CASRKLAGSNTGELFF.

The CDR3 nucleotides read TGTGCCAGCAGCCAGGTTGACAGGGGGACCTACGAGCAGTACTTC. Its protein product is CASSQVDRGTYEQYF. This chain links TRBV11-2 with TRBJ2-7, with TRBD1 matching over 9 bases. V gave up 5 bases and J gave up 2 bases; unmatched junction bases: 7. This CDR3 has 15 amino acids. CDR1 SGHAT and CDR2 FQNNGV come from the germline V gene. Filled out from reference TRBV11-2 and TRBJ2-7, the complete variable domain reads EAGVAQSPRYKIIEKRQSVAFWCNPISGHATLYWYQQILGQGPKLLIQFQNNGVVDDSQLPKDRFSAERLKGVDSTLKIQPAKLEDSAVYLCASSQVDRGTYEQYFGPGTRLTVT.

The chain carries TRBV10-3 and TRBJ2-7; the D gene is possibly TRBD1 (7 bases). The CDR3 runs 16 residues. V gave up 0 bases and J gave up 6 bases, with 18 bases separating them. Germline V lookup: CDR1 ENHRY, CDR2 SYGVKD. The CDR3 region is CAISESIGQGGREQYF. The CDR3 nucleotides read TGTGCCATCAGTGAGTCGATCGGCCAGGGGGGCCGCGAGCAGTACTTC.

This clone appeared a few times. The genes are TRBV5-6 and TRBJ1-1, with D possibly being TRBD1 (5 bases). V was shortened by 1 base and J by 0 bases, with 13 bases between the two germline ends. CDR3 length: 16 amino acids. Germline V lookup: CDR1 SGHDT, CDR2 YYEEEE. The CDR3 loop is CASSLSGGNMNTEAFF. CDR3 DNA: TGTGCCAGCAGCTTGAGCGGGGGTAACATGAACACTGAAGCTTTCTTT.

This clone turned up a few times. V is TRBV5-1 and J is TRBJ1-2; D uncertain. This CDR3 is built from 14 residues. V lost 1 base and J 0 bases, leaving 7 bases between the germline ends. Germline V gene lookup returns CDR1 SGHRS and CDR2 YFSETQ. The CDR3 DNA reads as TGCGCCAGCAGCTTGAGCACAGCTAACTATGGCTACACCTTC. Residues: CASSLSTANYGYTF. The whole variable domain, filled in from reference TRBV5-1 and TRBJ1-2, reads KAGVTQTPRYLIKTRGQQVTLSCSPISGHRSVSWYQQTPGQGLQFLFEYFSETQRNKGNFPGRFSGRQFSNSRSEMNVSTLELGDSALYLCASSLSTANYGYTFGSGTRLTVV.

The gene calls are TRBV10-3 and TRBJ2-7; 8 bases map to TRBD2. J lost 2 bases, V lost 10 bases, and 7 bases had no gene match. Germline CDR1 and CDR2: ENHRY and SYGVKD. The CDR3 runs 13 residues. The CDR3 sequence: CASSSGSPYEQYF. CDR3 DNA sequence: TGTGCCAGTTCCAGCGGGAGCCCCTACGAGCAGTACTTC.

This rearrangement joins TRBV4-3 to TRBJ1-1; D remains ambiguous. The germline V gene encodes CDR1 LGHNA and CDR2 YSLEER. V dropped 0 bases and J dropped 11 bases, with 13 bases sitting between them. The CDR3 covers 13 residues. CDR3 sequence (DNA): TGCGCCAGCAGCCAAGATCTGGTCCAGGCGGCTTTCTTT. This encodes CASSQDLVQAAFF.

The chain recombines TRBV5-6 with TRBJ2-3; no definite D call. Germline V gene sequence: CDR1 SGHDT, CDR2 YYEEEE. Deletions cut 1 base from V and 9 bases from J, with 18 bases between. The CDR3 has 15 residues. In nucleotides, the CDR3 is TGTGCCAGCAGCTTGCCGACATCTCACACGACGACGCAGTATTTT. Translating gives CASSLPTSHTTTQYF.

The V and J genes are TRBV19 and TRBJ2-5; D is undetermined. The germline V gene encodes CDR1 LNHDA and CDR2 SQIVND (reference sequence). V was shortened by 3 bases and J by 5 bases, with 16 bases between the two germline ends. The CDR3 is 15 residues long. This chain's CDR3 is CASSIRGVATETQYF. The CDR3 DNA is TGTGCCAGTAGTATCAGAGGCGTCGCCACGGAGACCCAGTACTTC.

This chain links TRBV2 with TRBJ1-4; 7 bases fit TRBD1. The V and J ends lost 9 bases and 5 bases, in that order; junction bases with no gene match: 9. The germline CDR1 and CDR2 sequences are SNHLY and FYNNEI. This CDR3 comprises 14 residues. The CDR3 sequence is CASVRDSLNEKLFF. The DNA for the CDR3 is TGTGCCAGTGTCCGGGACAGCTTAAATGAAAAACTGTTTTTT.

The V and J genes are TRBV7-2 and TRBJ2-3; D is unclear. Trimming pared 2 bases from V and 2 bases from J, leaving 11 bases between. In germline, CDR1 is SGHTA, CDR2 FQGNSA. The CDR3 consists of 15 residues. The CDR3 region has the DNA TGTGCCAGCAGCTTAACTTTAGCCTTCACAGATACGCAGTATTTT. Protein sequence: CASSLTLAFTDTQYF.

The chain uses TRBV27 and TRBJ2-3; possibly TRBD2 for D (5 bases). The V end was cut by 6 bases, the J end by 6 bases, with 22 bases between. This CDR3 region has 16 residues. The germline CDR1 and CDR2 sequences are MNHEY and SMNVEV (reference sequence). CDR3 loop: CASSRLSATGGDTQYF. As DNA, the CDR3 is TGTGCCAGCAGCCGTTTATCAGCCACCGGCGGGGATACGCAGTATTTT.

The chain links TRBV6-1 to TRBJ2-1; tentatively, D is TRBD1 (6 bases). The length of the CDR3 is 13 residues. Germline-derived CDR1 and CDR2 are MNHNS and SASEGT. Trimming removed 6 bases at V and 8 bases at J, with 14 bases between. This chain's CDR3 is CASSVQGFDEQFF. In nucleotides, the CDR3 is TGTGCCAGCAGCGTACAGGGATTCGATGAGCAGTTCTTC.

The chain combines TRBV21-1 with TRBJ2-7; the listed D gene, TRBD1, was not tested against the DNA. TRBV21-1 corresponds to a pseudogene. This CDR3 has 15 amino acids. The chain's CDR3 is CASSTRQGALGEQYV. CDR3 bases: TGTGCCAGCAGCACGCGACAGGGGGCGCTGGGCGAGCAGTACGTC.

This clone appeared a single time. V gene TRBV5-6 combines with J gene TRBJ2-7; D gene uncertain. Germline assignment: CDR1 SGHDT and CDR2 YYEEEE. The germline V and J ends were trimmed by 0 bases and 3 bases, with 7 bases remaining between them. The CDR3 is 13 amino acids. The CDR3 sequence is CASSLAASYEQYV. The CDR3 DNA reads TGTGCCAGCAGCTTGGCGGCTAGCTACGAGCAGTACGTC.

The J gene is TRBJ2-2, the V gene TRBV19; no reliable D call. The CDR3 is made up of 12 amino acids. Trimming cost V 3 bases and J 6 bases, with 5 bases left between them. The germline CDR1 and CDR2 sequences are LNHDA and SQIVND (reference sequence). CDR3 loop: CASSIQAGELFF. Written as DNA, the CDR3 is TGTGCCAGTAGTATTCAGGCCGGGGAGCTGTTTTTT.

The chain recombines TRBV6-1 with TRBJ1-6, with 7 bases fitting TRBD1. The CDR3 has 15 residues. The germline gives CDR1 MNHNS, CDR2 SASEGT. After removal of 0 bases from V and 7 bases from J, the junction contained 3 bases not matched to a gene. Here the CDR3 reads CASSEANRGNSPLHF. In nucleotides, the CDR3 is TGTGCCAGCAGTGAAGCGAACAGGGGAAATTCACCCCTCCACTTT.

DNA for the CDR3: TGTGCCAGCAGCTTAGACGGCCGAGCGGTCGATGAGCAGTTCTTC. The encoded protein is CASSLDGRAVDEQFF. The chain is built from TRBV7-2 and TRBJ2-1, with D possibly being TRBD2 (5 bases). The germline V gene has CDR1 SGHTA and CDR2 FQGNSA. CDR3 length: 15 residues. The V end was cut by 1 base, the J end by 8 bases, with 15 bases between. The full variable domain, rest sourced from reference TRBV7-2 and TRBJ2-1, is GAGVSQSPSNKVTEKGKDVELRCDPISGHTALYWYRQSLGQGLEFLIYFQGNSAPDKSGLPSDRFSAERTGGSVSTLTIQRTQQEDSAVYLCASSLDGRAVDEQFFGPGTRLTVL.

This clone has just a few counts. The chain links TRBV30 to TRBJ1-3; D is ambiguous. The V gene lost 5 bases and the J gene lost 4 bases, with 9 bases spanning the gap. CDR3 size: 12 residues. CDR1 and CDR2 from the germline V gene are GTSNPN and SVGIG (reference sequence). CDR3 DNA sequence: TGTGCCTGGGGCCCACAGGGAAACACCATATATTTT. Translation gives CAWGPQGNTIYF. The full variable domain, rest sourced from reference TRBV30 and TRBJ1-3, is SQTIHQWPATLVQPVGSPLSLECTVEGTSNPNLYWYRQAAGRGLQLLFYSVGIGQISSEVPQNLSASRPQDRQFILSSKKLLLSDSGFYLCAWGPQGNTIYFGEGSWLTVV.

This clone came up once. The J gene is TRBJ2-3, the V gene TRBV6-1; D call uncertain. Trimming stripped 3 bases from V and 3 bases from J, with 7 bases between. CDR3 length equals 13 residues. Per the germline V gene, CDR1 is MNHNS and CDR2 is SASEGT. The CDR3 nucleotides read TGTGCCAGCAGTGAGTTAGAGACAGATACGCAGTATTTT. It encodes CASSELETDTQYF.

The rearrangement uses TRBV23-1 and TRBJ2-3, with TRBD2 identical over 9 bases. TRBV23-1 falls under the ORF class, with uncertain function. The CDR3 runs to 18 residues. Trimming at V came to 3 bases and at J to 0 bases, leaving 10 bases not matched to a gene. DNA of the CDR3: TGCGCCAGCAGTCACACGCCCGAACTAGCGGGTAGCACAGATACGCAGTATTTT. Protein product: CASSHTPELAGSTDTQYF.

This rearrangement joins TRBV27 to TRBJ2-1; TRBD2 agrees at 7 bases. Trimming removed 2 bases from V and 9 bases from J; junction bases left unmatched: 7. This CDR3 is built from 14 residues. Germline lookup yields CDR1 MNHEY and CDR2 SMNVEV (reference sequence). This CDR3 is CASSLVAGEGEQFF. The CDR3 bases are TGTGCCAGCAGTTTAGTTGCGGGAGAAGGTGAGCAGTTCTTC.

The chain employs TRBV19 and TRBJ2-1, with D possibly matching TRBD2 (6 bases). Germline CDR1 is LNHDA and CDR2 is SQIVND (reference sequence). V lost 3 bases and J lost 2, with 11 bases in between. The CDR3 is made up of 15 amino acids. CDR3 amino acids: CASSIGTWTYNEQFF. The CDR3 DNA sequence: TGTGCCAGTAGTATCGGGACTTGGACCTACAATGAGCAGTTCTTC.

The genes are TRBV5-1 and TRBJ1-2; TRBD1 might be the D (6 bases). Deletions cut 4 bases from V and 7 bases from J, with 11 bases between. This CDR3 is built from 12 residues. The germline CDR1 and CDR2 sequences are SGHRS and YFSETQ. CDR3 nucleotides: TGCGCCAGCAGCACAGGGAATAGTGGCTACACCTTC. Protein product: CASSTGNSGYTF.

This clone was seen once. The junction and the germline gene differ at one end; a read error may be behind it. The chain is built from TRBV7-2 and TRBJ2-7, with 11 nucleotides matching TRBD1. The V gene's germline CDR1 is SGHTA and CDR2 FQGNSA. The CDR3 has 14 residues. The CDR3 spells CAGSPGTGGYEQYF. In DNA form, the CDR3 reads TGTGCCGGCAGCCCAGGGACAGGGGGCTACGAGCAGTACTTC.

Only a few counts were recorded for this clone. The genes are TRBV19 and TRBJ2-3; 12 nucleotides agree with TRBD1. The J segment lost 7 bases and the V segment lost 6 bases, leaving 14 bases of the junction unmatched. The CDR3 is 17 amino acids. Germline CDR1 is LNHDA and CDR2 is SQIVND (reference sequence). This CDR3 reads CASSPLGRDRGRNTQYF. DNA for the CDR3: TGTGCCAGTAGCCCCCTGGGCCGGGACAGGGGGCGAAATACGCAGTATTTT.

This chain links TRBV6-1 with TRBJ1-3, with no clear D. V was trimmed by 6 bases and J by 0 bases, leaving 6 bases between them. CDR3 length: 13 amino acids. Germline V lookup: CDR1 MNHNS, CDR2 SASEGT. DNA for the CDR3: TGTGCCAGCAGATTGAGCTCTGGAAACACCATATATTTT. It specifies CASRLSSGNTIYF.

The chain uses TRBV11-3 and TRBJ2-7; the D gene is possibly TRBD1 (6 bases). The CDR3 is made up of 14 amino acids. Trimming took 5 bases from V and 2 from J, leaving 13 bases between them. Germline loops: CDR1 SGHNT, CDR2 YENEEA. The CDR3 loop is CASSANRVAYEQYF. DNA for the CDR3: TGTGCCAGCAGCGCAAACAGGGTCGCCTACGAGCAGTACTTC.